A single T cell receptor (beta chain) is shown here with its context. The antigen is not known. This sample was included in a study of regulatory T cells in long-lasting Graves disease. The time point is: persistent/refractory GD, antithyroid drugs over 5 years with positive TRAb. From RNA extracted from PBMCs, the TCR library was made. Investigators prepared the TCR beta libraries by applying iRepertoire HTBI primers and Arm-PCR of CDR3 regions. Authors' processing steps: 60 or so TRBV and roughly 15 TRBJ segments were identified across samples. TCRdb fed the multiplex PCR reads into MiXCR, producing one record per CDR3 protein. TCRdb's processing, not the study's, gives the V and J calls here. The sample lists roughly 300,000 distinct CDR3 sequences; about 20% were seen once. Study-level points and caveats: Lower TCR diversity was seen in persistent Graves' patients than in newly diagnosed ones.

The sample was peripheral blood mononuclear cells (PBMCs), taken when the disease was refractory, from a patient treated with antithyroid drugs. The sequence was collected from a female donor with Graves disease.

The DNA for the CDR3 is TGCAGTGCCGTGGGGGGGTTGCGGGGGAGGAGGAGCTCCTACAATGAGCAGTTCTTC. Its translation is CSAVGGLRGRRSSYNEQFF. The chain joins TRBV20-1 to TRBJ2-1; TRBD2 agrees at 7 bases. V was clipped by 6 bases and J by 0 bases; unmatched bases: 20. CDR1 is DFQATT, CDR2 SNEGSKA, per germline (reference sequence). This CDR3 spans 19 amino acids.